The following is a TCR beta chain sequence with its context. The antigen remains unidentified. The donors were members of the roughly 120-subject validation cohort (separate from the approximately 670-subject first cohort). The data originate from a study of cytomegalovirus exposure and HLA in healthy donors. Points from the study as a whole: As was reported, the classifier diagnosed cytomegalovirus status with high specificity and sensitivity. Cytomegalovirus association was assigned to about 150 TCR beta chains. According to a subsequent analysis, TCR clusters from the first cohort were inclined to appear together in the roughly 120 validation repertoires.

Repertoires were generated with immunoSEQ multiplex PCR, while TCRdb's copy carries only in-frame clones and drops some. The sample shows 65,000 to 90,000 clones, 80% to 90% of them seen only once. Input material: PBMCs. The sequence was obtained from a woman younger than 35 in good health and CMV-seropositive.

The CDR3 spells CASSLDRTGSYEQYF. CDR3 nucleotides: TGCGCCAGCAGCTTGGATAGGACAGGGTCCTACGAGCAGTACTTC. The chain recombines TRBV5-1 with TRBJ2-7; 8 bases are a match to TRBD1. The CDR3 sequence is 15 residues long. V shed 0 bases, J shed 1 base, and the junction held 3 bases outside the gene matches. Germline V gene lookup returns CDR1 SGHRS and CDR2 YFSETQ.